Listed here are 10 T cell receptor beta chains from one sample, sequenced in a study of post-analysis software for immune sequencing data. The TCR beta cDNA libraries carried unique molecular identifiers. TCRdb passed the PCR reads through MiXCR, listing each CDR3 protein once. This sample has a few hundred thousand distinct CDR3 sequences, with 34% found just once. Regarding the study as a whole: Patients used roughly five TRBV segments, including TRBV5-6, TRBV5-1 and TRBV20-1, more often than controls.

For these TCRs, the target antigens are not known. The sequencing input was blood. The source is a girl aged 2 to 17 with multiple sclerosis.

The chain links TRBV7-9 to TRBJ1-1; D gene ambiguous. CDR3 length: 14 residues. With 5 bases removed from V and 7 bases from J, the gap between germline ends came to 17 bases. Germline V lookup: CDR1 SEHNR, CDR2 FQNEAQ (reference sequence). This CDR3 is CASSQTSRGGEAFF. CDR3 in DNA: TGTGCCAGCAGCCAGACCTCACGCGGTGGTGAAGCTTTCTTT.

This clonotype was seen a handful of times. The chain joins TRBV6-5 to TRBJ1-2, with TRBD1 matching over 8 bases. Per germline, CDR1 MNHEY and CDR2 SVGAGI. The CDR3 has 16 amino acids. V shed 2 bases and J 4 bases; nucleotides not matched to a gene: 9. DNA of the CDR3: TGTGCCAGCAGTTACACACGGACAGGGTCTTTCTATGGCTACACCTTC. The encoded protein is CASSYTRTGSFYGYTF.

This chain uses TRBV21-1 with TRBJ2-3. TRBV21-1 is annotated as a pseudogene. The CDR3 spans 15 residues. Written as DNA, the CDR3 is TGTGCCAGCAGCAATGAAGGACTAGCGGCAGATACGCAGTATTTT. It codes for CASSNEGLAADTQYF.

This clonotype was detected a few times. The gene calls are TRBV20-1 and TRBJ1-5, with unresolved D. Germline V lookup: CDR1 DFQATT, CDR2 SNEGSKA (reference sequence). This CDR3 is 16 amino acids long. Trimming shortened V by 0 bases and J by 4 bases, and 16 bases separated the two germline ends. The CDR3 protein is CSARDPKDSGNQPQHF. The CDR3 nucleotides are TGCAGTGCTAGAGATCCGAAGGATTCGGGAAATCAGCCCCAGCATTTT.

The chain recombines TRBV6-1 with TRBJ1-2; tentatively, D is TRBD1 (6 bases). Trimming removed 3 bases at V and 4 bases at J, with 15 bases between. Germline V lookup: CDR1 MNHNS, CDR2 SASEGT. This CDR3 is built from 15 residues. CDR3 in DNA: TGTGCCAGCAGTGAGAACCCGACAGGCATCTATGGCTACACCTTC. Translating gives CASSENPTGIYGYTF.

This clonotype is a singleton in its sample. V and J are TRBV12-3 or TRBV12-4 and TRBJ1-4; unclear D gene. V shed 5 bases and J shed 13 bases, with 23 bases lying between them. The CDR3 runs to 15 residues. CDR3 sequence: CASSPLVGSRGGLFF. Written as DNA, the CDR3 is TGTGCCAGCAGTCCCCTGGTGGGGAGTCGTGGCGGACTGTTTTTT.

The chain employs TRBV7-2 and TRBJ2-7, with unresolved D. The germline gives CDR1 SGHTA, CDR2 FQGNSA. CDR3 length equals 13 residues. Trimming shortened V by 2 bases and J by 7 bases, and 12 bases separated the two germline ends. The CDR3 sequence is CASSLRVLGEQYF. CDR3 nucleotide sequence: TGTGCCAGCAGCTTAAGGGTATTGGGGGAGCAGTACTTC.

This sequence joins TRBV5-1 and TRBJ2-7; 7 bases agree with TRBD2. Germline loops: CDR1 SGHRS, CDR2 YFSETQ. This CDR3 comprises 15 residues. The trim removed 3 bases at V and 4 bases at J, leaving 10 bases unmatched. DNA of the CDR3: TGCGCCAGCAGCTCCTGGGGGGGGTCCGAATACGAGCAGTACTTC. It encodes CASSSWGGSEYEQYF.

This clonotype has only a few counts. In nucleotides, the CDR3 is TGTGCCACCAGCACGATTGGATGGAGTGAGCAGTTCTTC. Encoded protein: CATSTIGWSEQFF. V usage is TRBV15 and J usage is TRBJ2-1; the D is unclear. V was clipped by 4 bases and J by 9 bases, with 13 bases between them. This CDR3 comprises 13 residues. Germline loops: CDR1 LNHNV, CDR2 YYDKDF (reference sequence).

This clonotype was found a few times. This chain joins TRBV7-9 and TRBJ2-1, with TRBD2 matching over 9 bases. Germline CDR1 is SEHNR and CDR2 is FQNEAQ (reference sequence). This CDR3 is built from 15 residues. The V gene end was trimmed by 3 bases and the J gene end by 2 bases; junction bases not matched to a gene: 2. The CDR3 reads CASSFERGAYNEQFF. DNA for the CDR3: TGTGCCAGCAGCTTCGAGCGGGGGGCCTACAATGAGCAGTTCTTC.